The source of this T cell receptor (beta chain) is a study of blood T cell repertoires in COVID-19. Overall study: Acute and convalescent COVID-19 samples came from the United States, Italy and Spain. T cells, B-cell-depleted T cells, or PBMCs provided the cDNA or gDNA that served as material.

Trimming took off 5 bases at V and 1 base at J, with 17 bases between the two ends. This CDR3 spans 16 amino acids. In germline, CDR1 is LNHDA, CDR2 SQIVND (reference sequence). Per the original data handling: For nucleated cells, counts were estimated from reference gene primer amplification. This table comes from immunoSEQ multiplex PCR, and its TCRdb copy is limited to in-frame clones, with some not included. The V and J calls and the clone size are those of that table, but D and trimming were determined from the DNA. The sample contains a few hundred thousand clones, more than 70% of which appear only once.

This receptor was obtained from a woman aged 18 to 35 who had recovered from COVID-19. The J gene is TRBJ1-2, the V gene TRBV19; no clear D gene. The source material was PBMCs or T cells enriched from blood (not recorded which). For the CDR3, the DNA is TGTGCCAGTAGTCCTCCTGCGGCGTATCTTAACTATGGCTACACCTTC. As protein: CASSPPAAYLNYGYTF.